This T cell receptor (beta chain) was recorded in a study of OX40 agonist ivuxolimab in advanced cancers. Germline V gene sequence: CDR1 LNHDA, CDR2 SQIVND (reference sequence). This CDR3 has 14 residues. With 9 bases removed from V and 5 bases from J, the gap between germline ends came to 18 bases. Study-level points and caveats: At 0.1 to 3.0 mg/kg and by week 6, CD4+ and CD8+ T cells in the blood had expanded clonally.

Peripheral blood came from all dose cohorts at three timepoints. TCRdb keeps only in-frame clones here, not all; method: immunoSEQ multiplex PCR. The sample holds tens of thousands of clones, about 88% seen once. A note on this clone: Its specificity is unknown.

The input for sequencing was CD4+ or CD8+ T cells sorted from blood, taken in a trial of the OX40 agonist ivuxolimab. The TCR originated in an adult with an advanced solid tumor such as melanoma, head and neck, liver or kidney cancer. The chain recombines TRBV19 with TRBJ2-3; perhaps TRBD1 as D (6 bases). CDR3 sequence: CASRTPQDRDTQYF. CDR3 nucleotide sequence: TGTGCCAGCCGGACGCCCCAGGACAGAGATACGCAGTATTTT. The variable domain in full, with the rest retrieved from reference TRBV19 and TRBJ2-3, is DGGITQSPKYLFRKEGQNVTLSCEQNLNHDAMYWYRQDPGQGLRLIYYSQIVNDFQKGDIAEGYSVSREKKESFPLTVTSAQKNPTAFYLCASRTPQDRDTQYFGPGTRLTVL.